The rows below give T cell receptor beta chains drawn from one sample of a study of T cell repertoires in cytomegalovirus infection. TCRdb redid the calling of the reads with MiXCR, one entry per CDR3 protein. The top ten clones hold about 2.8% of a sample with 740,000 or so distinct CDR3 sequences, about a third of them seen once. The sample was PBMCs. All receptors derive from a human donor in good health (CMV status not recorded). Some clones in this sample may be carry-over from other donors' samples. The CDR3 runs from the conserved cysteine through the conserved F or W. The D gene is left open where the match is weak. Clone size appears in some rows only: once, few, many, or a class for an expanded clone.

J gene: TRBJ1-5
V gene: TRBV6-1
D gene: -
clone size: few
CDR3 DNA: TGTGCCAGCAGTGAAGCGCCGGCTTTGCCCCAGCATTTT
CDR3 protein: CASSEAPALPQHF

J gene: TRBJ2-7
V gene: TRBV6-2/TRBV6-3
D gene: -
clone size: -
CDR3 DNA: TGTGCCAGCAAGGAGGGGATCTTCTACGAGCAGTACTTC
CDR3 protein: CASKEGIFYEQYF

J gene: TRBJ2-2
V gene: TRBV29-1
D gene: TRBD1
clone size: -
CDR3 DNA: TGCAGCGTTGAGACAGGGGCGAACACCGGGGAGCTGTTTTTT
CDR3 protein: CSVETGANTGELFF

J gene: TRBJ2-2
V gene: TRBV7-2
D gene: -
clone size: -
CDR3 DNA: TGTGCCAGCAGCTTCGCCCCAGCGGGGAACACCGGGGAGCTGTTTTTT
CDR3 protein: CASSFAPAGNTGELFF

J gene: TRBJ2-7
V gene: TRBV28
D gene: -
clone size: -
CDR3 DNA: TGTGCCAGCAGTTTATTTCGGGGGAGGTACGAGCAGTACTTC
CDR3 protein: CASSLFRGRYEQYF

J gene: TRBJ1-2
V gene: TRBV4-2
D gene: -
clone size: -
CDR3 DNA: TGTGCCAGCAGCCAACGGGACACCTTGGCTGGCTACCCCTTC
CDR3 protein: CASSQRDTLAGYPF

J gene: TRBJ2-3
V gene: TRBV7-2
D gene: -
clone size: -
CDR3 DNA: TGTGCCAGCAGCCTTCTCAGAGCTACGAATACGCAGTATTTT
CDR3 protein: CASSLLRATNTQYF

J gene: TRBJ2-2
V gene: TRBV28
D gene: -
clone size: -
CDR3 DNA: TGTGCCAGCAGTTTCGCTTATCCCGCCGGGGAGCTGTTTTTT
CDR3 protein: CASSFAYPAGELFF

J gene: TRBJ2-1
V gene: TRBV29-1
D gene: -
clone size: -
CDR3 DNA: TGCAGCGTTGAAGATCCTTCTAGCTCCTACAATGAGCAGTTCTTC
CDR3 protein: CSVEDPSSSYNEQFF

J gene: TRBJ1-5
V gene: TRBV7-3
D gene: TRBD1
clone size: few
CDR3 DNA: TGTGCCAGCAGCGGGACAGGGGTTTCTCAGCCCCAGCATTTT
CDR3 protein: CASSGTGVSQPQHF

J gene: TRBJ2-2
V gene: TRBV12-3/TRBV12-4
D gene: TRBD2
clone size: -
CDR3 DNA: TGTGCCAGCAACCGACTAGCGGTTAGAACCGGGGAGCTGTTTTTT
CDR3 protein: CASNRLAVRTGELFF

J gene: TRBJ1-4
V gene: TRBV10-2
D gene: -
clone size: -
CDR3 DNA: TGCGCCAGCAGCCCCGGGAATGATGAAAAACTGTTTTTT
CDR3 protein: CASSPGNDEKLFF

J gene: TRBJ1-6
V gene: TRBV12-3/TRBV12-4
D gene: -
clone size: -
CDR3 DNA: TGTGCCAGCAGCCCCCAACGGGACGCAAATTCACCCCTCCACTTT
CDR3 protein: CASSPQRDANSPLHF

J gene: TRBJ1-5
V gene: TRBV6-7
D gene: TRBD1
clone size: -
CDR3 DNA: TGTGCCAGCAGTGAGGGACAGGGCAATCAGCCCCAGCATTTT
CDR3 protein: CASSEGQGNQPQHF

J gene: TRBJ1-2
V gene: TRBV25-1
D gene: -
clone size: -
CDR3 DNA: TGTGCCAGCAGCCACAGGGTTGACTATGGCTACACCTTC
CDR3 protein: CASSHRVDYGYTF

J gene: TRBJ1-1
V gene: TRBV7-9
D gene: -
clone size: -
CDR3 DNA: TGTGCCAGCAGCTTAGGGCTAACGACTGTGAACACTGAAGCTTTCTTT
CDR3 protein: CASSLGLTTVNTEAFF

J gene: TRBJ2-1
V gene: TRBV7-2
D gene: -
clone size: -
CDR3 DNA: TGTGCCAGCAGCTTAGGACGGGGGCTCTACAGTGAGCAGTTCTTC
CDR3 protein: CASSLGRGLYSEQFF

J gene: TRBJ1-2
V gene: TRBV6-5
D gene: -
clone size: -
CDR3 DNA: TGTGCCAGCAGTTCCATAACAGGGTTGAAGAGTTACTATGGCTACACCTTC
CDR3 protein: CASSSITGLKSYYGYTF

J gene: TRBJ1-5
V gene: TRBV7-2
D gene: TRBD1
clone size: many
CDR3 DNA: TGTGCCAGCAGCCCTACAGGGGACGCCGGGCCCCAGCATTTT
CDR3 protein: CASSPTGDAGPQHF

J gene: TRBJ2-3
V gene: TRBV20-1
D gene: TRBD2
clone size: few
CDR3 DNA: TGCAGTGCTAGAGATCTGGAGGGAGGGCCTGAAGATACGCAGTATTTT
CDR3 protein: CSARDLEGGPEDTQYF

J gene: TRBJ1-4
V gene: TRBV7-6
D gene: -
clone size: -
CDR3 DNA: TGTGCCAGCAGCTTTAACGCTTACTCAACTAATGAAAAACTGTTTTTT
CDR3 protein: CASSFNAYSTNEKLFF

J gene: TRBJ2-1
V gene: TRBV7-2
D gene: TRBD2
clone size: many
CDR3 DNA: TGTGCCAGCAGCTTAGCTCGGACGACTAGCGGGAGGGCCGAAACCAATGAGCAGTTCTTC
CDR3 protein: CASSLARTTSGRAETNEQFF

J gene: TRBJ2-7
V gene: TRBV18
D gene: -
clone size: few
CDR3 DNA: TGTGCCAGCTCACCTCAGATGAAGAGCTCCTACGAGCAGTACTTC
CDR3 protein: CASSPQMKSSYEQYF

J gene: TRBJ1-6
V gene: TRBV7-2
D gene: -
clone size: many
CDR3 DNA: TGTGCCAGCAGCTTGTCTGATTCGCATTCACCCCTCCACTTT
CDR3 protein: CASSLSDSHSPLHF

J gene: TRBJ1-3
V gene: TRBV11-2
D gene: -
clone size: few
CDR3 DNA: TGTGCCAGCAGCTTCTCTCCTACCTCTGGAAACACCATATATTTT
CDR3 protein: CASSFSPTSGNTIYF

J gene: TRBJ1-1
V gene: TRBV7-8
D gene: TRBD1
clone size: many
CDR3 DNA: TGTGCCAGCAGCTTGACAGGGGGATATGAAGCTTTCTTT
CDR3 protein: CASSLTGGYEAFF

J gene: TRBJ2-2
V gene: TRBV10-3
D gene: -
clone size: few
CDR3 DNA: TGTGCCATCAGTGAGTCGAGACAGGGACTCGGGGGCGGCACCGGGGAGCTGTTTTTT
CDR3 protein: CAISESRQGLGGGTGELFF

J gene: TRBJ2-2
V gene: TRBV7-4
D gene: TRBD2
clone size: few
CDR3 DNA: TGTGCCAGCAGCTTCCCAACACTAGGCGGGACTACCTTCGACACCGGGGAGCTGTTTTTT
CDR3 protein: CASSFPTLGGTTFDTGELFF

J gene: TRBJ2-2
V gene: TRBV11-2
D gene: -
clone size: once
CDR3 DNA: TGTGCCAGCAGCAAGAAGGCCTGGGAGCTGTTTTTT
CDR3 protein: CASSKKAWELFF

J gene: TRBJ1-5
V gene: TRBV7-9
D gene: TRBD1
clone size: -
CDR3 DNA: TGTGCCAGCAGCTTAGGTCAGGGGGCCTTCAATCAGCCCCAGCATTTT
CDR3 protein: CASSLGQGAFNQPQHF

J gene: TRBJ1-1
V gene: TRBV7-9
D gene: TRBD1
clone size: few
CDR3 DNA: TGTGCCAGCAGCTTAGAGGACAGGGCTACCGAAGCTTTCTTT
CDR3 protein: CASSLEDRATEAFF

J gene: TRBJ2-1
V gene: TRBV7-9
D gene: TRBD1
clone size: few
CDR3 DNA: TGTGCCAGCAGCCTCTCCCGGACAGGCGAGGATAAGTTCTTC
CDR3 protein: CASSLSRTGEDKFF

J gene: TRBJ2-1
V gene: TRBV29-1
D gene: TRBD2
clone size: few
CDR3 DNA: TGCAGCTCGGGGACTAGCGAGTCGGGGCAGTTCTTC
CDR3 protein: CSSGTSESGQFF

J gene: TRBJ1-5
V gene: TRBV5-6
D gene: -
clone size: -
CDR3 DNA: TGTGCCAGCAGCTTGTGGGGGGCTGGCAATCAGCCCCAGCATTTT
CDR3 protein: CASSLWGAGNQPQHF

J gene: TRBJ1-2
V gene: TRBV24-1
D gene: -
clone size: many
CDR3 DNA: TGTGCCACCAGTGATTCCGGGACTAATGGCTACACCTTC
CDR3 protein: CATSDSGTNGYTF

J gene: TRBJ2-7
V gene: TRBV7-9
D gene: -
clone size: -
CDR3 DNA: TGTGACAGCATCTTAGTCCGGGGCGAGCAGTACTTC
CDR3 protein: CDSILVRGEQYF

J gene: TRBJ1-5
V gene: TRBV15
D gene: -
clone size: few
CDR3 DNA: TGTGCCACCAGGCGGAAAGGGGAGGGTAATCAGCCCCAGCATTTT
CDR3 protein: CATRRKGEGNQPQHF

J gene: TRBJ2-1
V gene: TRBV5-6
D gene: -
clone size: few
CDR3 DNA: TGTGCCAGCAGCTATGCAGGTCGGAGCTACAATGAGCAGTTCTTC
CDR3 protein: CASSYAGRSYNEQFF

J gene: TRBJ2-1
V gene: TRBV5-1
D gene: -
clone size: once
CDR3 DNA: TGCGCCAGCAGCTCAATTTGGGACCAAGGGTACAATGAGCAGTTCTTC
CDR3 protein: CASSSIWDQGYNEQFF

J gene: TRBJ2-3
V gene: TRBV5-1
D gene: TRBD2
clone size: -
CDR3 DNA: TGCGCCAGCAGCTTACTAGCGGGAGCGGGCACAGATACGCAGTATTTT
CDR3 protein: CASSLLAGAGTDTQYF

J gene: TRBJ2-2
V gene: TRBV2
D gene: -
clone size: -
CDR3 DNA: TGTGCCTCCACGACTAGGAACACCGGGGAGCTGTTTTTT
CDR3 protein: CASTTRNTGELFF

J gene: TRBJ2-1
V gene: TRBV20-1
D gene: TRBD2
clone size: -
CDR3 DNA: TGCAGTGCTAGCCGACTAGCGGGAGGCGGTAACTACAATGAGCAGTTCTTC
CDR3 protein: CSASRLAGGGNYNEQFF

J gene: TRBJ1-4
V gene: TRBV7-2
D gene: TRBD1
clone size: many
CDR3 DNA: TGTGCCAGCAACCCTAGGGGACAGAGTAATGAAAAACTGTTTTTT
CDR3 protein: CASNPRGQSNEKLFF

J gene: TRBJ1-2
V gene: TRBV4-1
D gene: -
clone size: -
CDR3 DNA: TGCGCCAGCAGCCATGGTCAGGACTATGGCTACACCTTC
CDR3 protein: CASSHGQDYGYTF